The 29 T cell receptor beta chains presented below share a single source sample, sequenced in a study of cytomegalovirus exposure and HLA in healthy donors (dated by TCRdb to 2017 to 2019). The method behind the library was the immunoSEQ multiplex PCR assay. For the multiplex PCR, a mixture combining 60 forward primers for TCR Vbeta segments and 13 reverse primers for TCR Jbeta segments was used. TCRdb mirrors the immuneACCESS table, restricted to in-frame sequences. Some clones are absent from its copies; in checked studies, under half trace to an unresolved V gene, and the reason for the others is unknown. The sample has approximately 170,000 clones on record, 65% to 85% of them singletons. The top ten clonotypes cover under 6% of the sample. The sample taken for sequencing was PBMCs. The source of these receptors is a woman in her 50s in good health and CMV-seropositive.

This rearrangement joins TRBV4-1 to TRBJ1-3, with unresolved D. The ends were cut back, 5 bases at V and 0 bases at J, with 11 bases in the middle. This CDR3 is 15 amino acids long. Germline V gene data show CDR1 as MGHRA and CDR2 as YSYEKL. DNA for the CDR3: TGCGCCAGCAGCAGCATACTTTACTCTGGAAACACCATATATTTT. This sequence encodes CASSSILYSGNTIYF.

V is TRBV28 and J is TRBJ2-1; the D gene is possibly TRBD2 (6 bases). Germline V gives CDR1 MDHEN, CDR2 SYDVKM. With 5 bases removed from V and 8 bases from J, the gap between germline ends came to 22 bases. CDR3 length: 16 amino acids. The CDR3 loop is CASSNSSVGRLHEQFF. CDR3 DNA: TGTGCCAGCAGTAACTCCTCAGTGGGGAGGCTTCATGAGCAGTTCTTC.

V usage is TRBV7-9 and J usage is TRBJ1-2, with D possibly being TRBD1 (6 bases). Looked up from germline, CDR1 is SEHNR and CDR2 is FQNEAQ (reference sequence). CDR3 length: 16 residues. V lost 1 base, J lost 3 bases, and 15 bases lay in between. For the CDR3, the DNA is TGTGCCAGCAGCTTAGGTAGCGACAGGCTTGACTATGGCTACACCTTC. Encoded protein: CASSLGSDRLDYGYTF.

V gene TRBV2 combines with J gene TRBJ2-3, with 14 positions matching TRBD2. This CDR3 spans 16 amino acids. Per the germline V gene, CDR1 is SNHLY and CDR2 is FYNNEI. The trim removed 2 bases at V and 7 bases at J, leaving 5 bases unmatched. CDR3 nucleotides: TGTGCCAGCAGTGAAATGGGACTAGCGGGAGCGAATACGCAGTATTTT. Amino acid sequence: CASSEMGLAGANTQYF.

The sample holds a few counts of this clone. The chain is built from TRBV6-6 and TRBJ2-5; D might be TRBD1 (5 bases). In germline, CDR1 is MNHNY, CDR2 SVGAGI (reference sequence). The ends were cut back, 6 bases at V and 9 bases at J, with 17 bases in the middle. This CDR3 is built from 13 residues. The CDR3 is CASSLEGVEPQYF. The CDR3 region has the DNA TGTGCCAGCAGCTTAGAAGGGGTTGAGCCCCAGTACTTC.

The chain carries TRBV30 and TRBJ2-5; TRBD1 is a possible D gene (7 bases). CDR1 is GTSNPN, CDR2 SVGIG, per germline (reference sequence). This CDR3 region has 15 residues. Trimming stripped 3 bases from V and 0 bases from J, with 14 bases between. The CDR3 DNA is TGTGCCTGGAGCGGGGGACAGCGATACCAAGAGACCCAGTACTTC. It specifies CAWSGGQRYQETQYF.

The CDR3 nucleotides are TGTGCCAGCAGGTCAGCGGGGGGTACGATAGATACGCAGTATTTT. Translated: CASRSAGGTIDTQYF. The J gene is TRBJ2-3, the V gene TRBV6-6; 9 bases map to TRBD2. Per germline, CDR1 MNHNY and CDR2 SVGAGI (reference sequence). This CDR3 is built from 15 residues. V trimming: 6 bases; J trimming: 5 bases; junction bases outside the gene matches: 9.

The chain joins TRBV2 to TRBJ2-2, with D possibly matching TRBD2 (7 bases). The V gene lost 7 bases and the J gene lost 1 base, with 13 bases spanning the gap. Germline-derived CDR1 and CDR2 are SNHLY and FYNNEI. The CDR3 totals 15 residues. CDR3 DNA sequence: TGTGCCAGCAAGGGGGAGGGGGGGAACACCGGGGAGCTGTTTTTT. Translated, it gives CASKGEGGNTGELFF.

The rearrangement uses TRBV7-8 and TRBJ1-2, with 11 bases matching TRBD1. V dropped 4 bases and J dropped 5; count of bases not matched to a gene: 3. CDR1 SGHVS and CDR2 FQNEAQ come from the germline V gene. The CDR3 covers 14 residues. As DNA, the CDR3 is TGTGCCAGCAGCTGGGGGACAGGGGGTTATGGCTACACCTTC. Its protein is CASSWGTGGYGYTF.

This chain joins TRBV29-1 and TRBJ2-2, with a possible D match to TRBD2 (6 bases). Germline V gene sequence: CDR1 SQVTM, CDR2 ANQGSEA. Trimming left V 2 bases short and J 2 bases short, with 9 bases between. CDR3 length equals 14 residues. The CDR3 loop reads CSVERGFNTGELFF. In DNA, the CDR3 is TGCAGCGTTGAACGGGGGTTCAACACCGGGGAGCTGTTTTTT.

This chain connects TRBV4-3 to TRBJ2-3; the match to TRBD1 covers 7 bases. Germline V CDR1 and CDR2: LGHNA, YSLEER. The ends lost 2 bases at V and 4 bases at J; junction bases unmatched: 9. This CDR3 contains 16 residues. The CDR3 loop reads CASSQRAQRGPDTQYF. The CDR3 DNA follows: TGCGCCAGCAGCCAAAGGGCACAGAGGGGGCCAGATACGCAGTATTTT.

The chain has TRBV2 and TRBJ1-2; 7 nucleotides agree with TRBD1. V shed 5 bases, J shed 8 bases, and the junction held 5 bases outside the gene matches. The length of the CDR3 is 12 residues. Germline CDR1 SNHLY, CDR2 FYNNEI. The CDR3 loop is CASSPTGLGYTF. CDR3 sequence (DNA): TGTGCCAGCAGTCCGACAGGGCTCGGCTACACCTTC.

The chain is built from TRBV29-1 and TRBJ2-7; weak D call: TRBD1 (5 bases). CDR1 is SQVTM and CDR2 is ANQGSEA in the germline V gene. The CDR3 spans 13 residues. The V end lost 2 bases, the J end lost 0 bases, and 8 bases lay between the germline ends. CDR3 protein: CSVERGSSYEQYF. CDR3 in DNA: TGCAGCGTTGAAAGGGGCAGCTCCTACGAGCAGTACTTC.

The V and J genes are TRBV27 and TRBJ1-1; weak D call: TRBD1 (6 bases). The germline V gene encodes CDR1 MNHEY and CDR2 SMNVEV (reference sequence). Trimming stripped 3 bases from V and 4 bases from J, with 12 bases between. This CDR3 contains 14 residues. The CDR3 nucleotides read TGTGCCAGCAGTTTTACGTCCAGGGGCACTGAAGCTTTCTTT. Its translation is CASSFTSRGTEAFF.

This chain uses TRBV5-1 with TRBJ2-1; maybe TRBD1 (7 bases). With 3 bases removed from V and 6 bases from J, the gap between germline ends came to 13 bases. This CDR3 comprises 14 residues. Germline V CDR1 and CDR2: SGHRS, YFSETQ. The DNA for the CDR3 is TGCGCCAGCAGCTCGGGGACAGCGGGCAATGAGCAGTTCTTC. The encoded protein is CASSSGTAGNEQFF.

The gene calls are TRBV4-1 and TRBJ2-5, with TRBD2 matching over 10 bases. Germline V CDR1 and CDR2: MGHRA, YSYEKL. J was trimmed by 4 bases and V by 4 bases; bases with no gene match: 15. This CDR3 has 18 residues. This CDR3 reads CASSRRTSGNLGGETQYF. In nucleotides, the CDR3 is TGCGCCAGCAGCCGTCGAACTAGCGGGAACCTGGGGGGAGAGACCCAGTACTTC.

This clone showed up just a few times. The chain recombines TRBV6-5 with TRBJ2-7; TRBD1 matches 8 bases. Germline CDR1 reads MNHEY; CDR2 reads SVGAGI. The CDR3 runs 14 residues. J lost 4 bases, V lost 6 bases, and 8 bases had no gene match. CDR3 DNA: TGTGCCAGCAGAAGAGGACAGGGATTATACGAGCAGTACTTC. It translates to CASRRGQGLYEQYF.

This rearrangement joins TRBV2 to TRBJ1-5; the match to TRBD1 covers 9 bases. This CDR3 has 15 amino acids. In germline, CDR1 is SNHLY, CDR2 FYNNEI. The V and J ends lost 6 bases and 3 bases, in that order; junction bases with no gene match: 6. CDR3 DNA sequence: TGTGCCAGCAGCTTGGGACAGGGCTTCAATCAGCCCCAGCATTTT. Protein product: CASSLGQGFNQPQHF.

The CDR3 is CASSPGTGGFGQYF. CDR3 DNA sequence: TGTGCCAGCAGCCCAGGGACAGGGGGATTCGGGCAGTACTTC. The genes are TRBV7-2 and TRBJ2-7; TRBD1 agrees at 11 bases. Germline values: CDR1 SGHTA, CDR2 FQGNSA. Losses at the gene ends were 5 bases for V and 9 bases for J; bases not matched to a gene: 9. There are 14 residues in the CDR3.

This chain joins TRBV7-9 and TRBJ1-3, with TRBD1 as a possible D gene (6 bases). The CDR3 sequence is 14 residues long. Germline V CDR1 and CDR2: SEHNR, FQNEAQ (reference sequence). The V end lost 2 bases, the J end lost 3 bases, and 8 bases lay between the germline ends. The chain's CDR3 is CASSLSGVGNTIYF. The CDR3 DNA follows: TGTGCCAGCAGCTTATCAGGGGTTGGAAACACCATATATTTT.

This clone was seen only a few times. This CDR3 is CATSRGLAGGTIQYF. The DNA of the CDR3 is TGTGCCACCAGCAGAGGGCTAGCGGGAGGGACCATTCAGTACTTC. The genes are TRBV15 and TRBJ2-4; TRBD2 aligns across 12 bases. Germline V gives CDR1 LNHNV, CDR2 YYDKDF (reference sequence). J lost 9 bases, V lost 1 base, and 4 bases had no gene match. The CDR3 sequence is 15 residues long.

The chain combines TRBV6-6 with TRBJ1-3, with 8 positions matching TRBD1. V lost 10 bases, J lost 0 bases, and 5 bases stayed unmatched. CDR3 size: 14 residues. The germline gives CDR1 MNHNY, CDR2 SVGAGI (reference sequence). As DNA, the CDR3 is TGTGCCATCGATACAGGGGGCTCTGGAAACACCATATATTTT. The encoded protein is CAIDTGGSGNTIYF.

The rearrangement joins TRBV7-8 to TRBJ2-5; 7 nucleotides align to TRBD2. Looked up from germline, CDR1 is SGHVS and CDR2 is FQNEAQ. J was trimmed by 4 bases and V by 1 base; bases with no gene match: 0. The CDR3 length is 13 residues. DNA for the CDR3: TGTGCCAGCAGCTTAGGCGGGAGAGAGACCCAGTACTTC. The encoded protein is CASSLGGRETQYF.

The CDR3 nucleotides are TGTGCCAGCAGTTCGGAACAGGGGAATTGGAACACTGAAGCTTTCTTT. Amino acid sequence: CASSSEQGNWNTEAFF. V usage is TRBV28 and J usage is TRBJ1-1, with 7 bases lining up with TRBD1. Losses at the gene ends were 4 bases for V and 1 base for J; bases not matched to a gene: 9. The CDR3 runs to 16 residues. Per the germline V gene, CDR1 is MDHEN and CDR2 is SYDVKM. Full variable domain (outside the CDR3, taken from reference TRBV28 and TRBJ1-1): DVKVTQSSRYLVKRTGEKVFLECVQDMDHENMFWYRQDPGLGLRLIYFSYDVKMKEKGDIPEGYSVSREKKERFSLILESASTNQTSMYLCASSSEQGNWNTEAFFGQGTRLTVV.

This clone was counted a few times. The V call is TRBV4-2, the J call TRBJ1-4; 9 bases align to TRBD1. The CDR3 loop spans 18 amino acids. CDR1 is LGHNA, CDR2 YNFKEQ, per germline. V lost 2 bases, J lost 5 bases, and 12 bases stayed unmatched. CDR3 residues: CASSQNPSPGQGNEKLFF. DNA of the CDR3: TGTGCCAGCAGCCAAAACCCCTCCCCGGGACAGGGCAATGAAAAACTGTTTTTT.

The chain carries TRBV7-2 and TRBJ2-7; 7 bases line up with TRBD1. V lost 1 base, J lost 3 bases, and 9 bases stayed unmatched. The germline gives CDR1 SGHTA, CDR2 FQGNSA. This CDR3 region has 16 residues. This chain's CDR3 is CASSLEWDSSVYEQYF. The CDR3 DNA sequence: TGTGCCAGCAGCTTAGAATGGGACAGTTCCGTCTACGAGCAGTACTTC.

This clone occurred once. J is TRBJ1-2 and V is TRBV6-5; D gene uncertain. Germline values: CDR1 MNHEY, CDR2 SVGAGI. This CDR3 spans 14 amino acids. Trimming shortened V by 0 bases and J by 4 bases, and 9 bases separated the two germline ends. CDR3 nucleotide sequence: TGTGCCAGCAGTTACTCCGGCGGACTCTATGGCTACACCTTC. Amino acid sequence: CASSYSGGLYGYTF.

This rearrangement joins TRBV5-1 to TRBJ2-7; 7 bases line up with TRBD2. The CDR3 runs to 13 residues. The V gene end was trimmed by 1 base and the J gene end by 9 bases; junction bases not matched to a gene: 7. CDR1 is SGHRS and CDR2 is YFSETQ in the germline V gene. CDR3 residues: CASSLSGGRGQYF. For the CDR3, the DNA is TGCGCCAGCAGCTTGTCGGGAGGTAGGGGGCAGTACTTC.

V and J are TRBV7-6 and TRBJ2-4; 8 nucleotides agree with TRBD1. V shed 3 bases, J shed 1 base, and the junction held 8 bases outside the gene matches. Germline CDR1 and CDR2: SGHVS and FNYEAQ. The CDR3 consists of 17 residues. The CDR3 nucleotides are TGTGCCAGCAGCTTTGGGGGGCAGGGGGCGGCCAAAAACATTCAGTACTTC. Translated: CASSFGGQGAAKNIQYF.